This T cell receptor (beta chain) is drawn from a study of blood T cell repertoires in COVID-19 (dated by TCRdb to the early 2020s). About the full investigation: The collaborator samples originated in the United States, Italy and Spain and spanned the acute and convalescent phases of COVID-19. The material from the prospective study consisted of cDNA or gDNA derived from T cells, B-cell-depleted T cells, or PBMCs. The samples were drawn from two sources: the first 160 participants of the ongoing ImmuneRACE study, and 1,000 to 1,500 subjects contributed by 6 global collaborators. Deeply sampled blood TCRbeta repertoires from subjects exposed to, actively infected with, or recovered from COVID-19 were included in the dataset. HLA class I and class II types, where available, came from metadata supplied by the sample provider rather than from assay-based typing. The repertoires were made available in a free public database intended to serve as a resource for research on the immune response to SARS-CoV-2. Nearly every sample came with metadata listing a de-identified subject ID, COVID-19 status, age in years and sex. What the authors observed across the whole study: The amount of clinical and demographic metadata varied by source and participant and was provided uncurated.

One collaborating source in Seattle enrolled patients while the patients were actively infected and followed the patients over time throughout the course of disease. Each collaborating institution followed its own protocols to collect whole blood in K2EDTA tubes. Collaborator samples were shipped for TCRbeta analysis as frozen whole blood, isolated PBMCs, or DNA extracted from either sample type. The immunoSEQ Assay, a bias-controlled multiplex PCR, was used to amplify TCRbeta CDR3 regions from genomic DNA. From the authors' description of their analysis: Within the assay, amplification of reference gene primers was used to estimate how many nucleated cells each sample contained. Sequence reads were collapsed and filtered to measure the absolute abundance of every unique TCRbeta CDR3 rearrangement. Productive Simpson clonality was computed per sample as the square root of Simpson's diversity index over productive rearrangements. TCRdb took this table from immuneACCESS and kept in-frame rearrangements with V and J called. Such tables lack part of the clones; where checked against another copy, unresolved V genes explain under half of the gap, and the rest is unexplained. The V and J calls and the clone size are those of that table, but D and trimming were determined from the DNA. The sample yields 250,000 to 400,000 clones; 75% to 90% were counted once. Roughly 2.9% of the sample comes from the top ten.

Note on this clone: This clone's antigen is unknown. No much larger clonotype is one base removed from it; base qualities were not supplied.

Relative to germline, V is 3 bases shorter and J is 8 bases shorter, with 13 bases between their ends. From its cysteine to its phenylalanine, the CDR3 spans 14 amino acids. CDR3 DNA only is kept here, 42 bases in frame from base 1. Taken from the germline V gene (reference sequence), the CDR1 and CDR2 loops are SEHNR and FQNEAQ. The clonotype originates from a woman in her thirties with COVID-19, enrolled during active disease. Sequenced input: peripheral blood. Recombination joined TRBV7-9 with TRBJ1-4; TRBD1 could be the D gene, as 6 bases match. The DNA sequence reads TGTGCCAGCAGCTTCGGGGGGCCGGGGGAAAAACTGTTTTTT. It codes for CASSFGGPGEKLFF.